A selection of T cell receptor beta chains follows, all from one sample in a study of CD8+ T cells in alopecia areata. Assay used: immunoSEQ multiplex PCR; TCRdb lists only in-frame clones, some missing. The sample consists of about 160,000 clones, around 47% of them appearing once. Sequencing was done on a sample of CD4+ T cells sorted from blood. The origin of the receptors is a human donor with alopecia areata. Both conserved end residues are part of each CDR3. D genes are given only for firm matches. Expanded clones are given a class, and other clones once, few, many or no size at all.

clone_size: once
v_call: TRBV7-3
d_call: .
j_call: TRBJ2-7
cdr3_nt: TGTGCCAGCAGCATGGGGAGTGTCCACGAGCAGTACTTC
cdr3_aa: CASSMGSVHEQYF

clone_size: .
v_call: TRBV2
d_call: TRBD1
j_call: TRBJ2-1
cdr3_nt: TGTGCCAGCCCGAGACAGGGTGACGGTGAGCAGTTCTTC
cdr3_aa: CASPRQGDGEQFF

clone_size: .
v_call: TRBV7-2
d_call: .
j_call: TRBJ2-5
cdr3_nt: TGTGCCAGCAGCCCCGGGGGCTACGGGGAGACCCAGTACTTC
cdr3_aa: CASSPGGYGETQYF

clone_size: .
v_call: TRBV29-1
d_call: .
j_call: TRBJ2-6
cdr3_nt: TGCAGCGTTTCCGAATACTCTGGGGCCAACGTCCTGACTTTC
cdr3_aa: CSVSEYSGANVLTF

clone_size: .
v_call: TRBV28
d_call: .
j_call: TRBJ2-4
cdr3_nt: TGTGCCAGCAGTTTACAAACAGCGGCCAAAAACATTCAGTACTTC
cdr3_aa: CASSLQTAAKNIQYF

clone_size: .
v_call: TRBV5-6
d_call: .
j_call: TRBJ2-7
cdr3_nt: TGTGCCAGCAGCTTGAACGAGCAGTACTTC
cdr3_aa: CASSLNEQYF

clone_size: .
v_call: TRBV14
d_call: TRBD1
j_call: TRBJ2-7
cdr3_nt: TGTGCCAGCAGCCAAGCGAACAGGGGATACTACGAGCAGTACTTC
cdr3_aa: CASSQANRGYYEQYF

clone_size: .
v_call: TRBV9
d_call: TRBD2
j_call: TRBJ2-1
cdr3_nt: TGTGCCAGCAGCAGGTTAGCGGGAGGGCCCTATGAGCAGTTCTTC
cdr3_aa: CASSRLAGGPYEQFF

clone_size: .
v_call: TRBV27
d_call: TRBD2
j_call: TRBJ2-4
cdr3_nt: TGTGCCAGCAGTTCGGGAGGGTCCAAAAACATTCAGTACTTC
cdr3_aa: CASSSGGSKNIQYF

clone_size: few
v_call: TRBV29-1
d_call: .
j_call: TRBJ1-2
cdr3_nt: TGCAGCGTTGAGGGTGGCTACACCTTC
cdr3_aa: CSVEGGYTF

clone_size: .
v_call: TRBV30
d_call: .
j_call: TRBJ1-1
cdr3_nt: TGTGCCTGGATGGGTTCTATGGCTTTCTTT
cdr3_aa: CAWMGSMAFF

clone_size: .
v_call: TRBV27
d_call: TRBD2
j_call: TRBJ2-7
cdr3_nt: TGTGCCAGCAGTCCTAGCGGGAGGGCCCACGAGCAGTACTTC
cdr3_aa: CASSPSGRAHEQYF

clone_size: .
v_call: TRBV5-6
d_call: .
j_call: TRBJ2-7
cdr3_nt: TGTGCCAGCAGCCACGACGGACTGTCAGGGCAGTACTTC
cdr3_aa: CASSHDGLSGQYF

clone_size: once
v_call: TRBV9
d_call: .
j_call: TRBJ2-1
cdr3_nt: TGTGCCAGCAGCTCTCGCCGTGGTGAGCAGTTCTTC
cdr3_aa: CASSSRRGEQFF

clone_size: .
v_call: TRBV29-1
d_call: .
j_call: TRBJ2-7
cdr3_nt: TGCAGCGTTGCCGACTACGAGCAGTACTTC
cdr3_aa: CSVADYEQYF

clone_size: .
v_call: TRBV6-5
d_call: .
j_call: TRBJ2-7
cdr3_nt: TGTGCCAGCAGTTACCGCAGGTTGGGGGAGCAGTACTTC
cdr3_aa: CASSYRRLGEQYF

clone_size: few
v_call: TRBV7-9
d_call: .
j_call: TRBJ1-1
cdr3_nt: TGTGCCAGCAGACACCTAAGGGGGACCGAAGCTTTCTTT
cdr3_aa: CASRHLRGTEAFF

clone_size: .
v_call: TRBV11-2
d_call: .
j_call: TRBJ2-7
cdr3_nt: TGTGCCAGCAGCTTAGCAGCCTGCGAGCAGTACTTC
cdr3_aa: CASSLAACEQYF

clone_size: .
v_call: TRBV29-1
d_call: TRBD1
j_call: TRBJ2-7
cdr3_nt: TGCAGCGTTGGAGAAAATTCCCCGGGACAGGGGGCCTACGAGCAGTACTTC
cdr3_aa: CSVGENSPGQGAYEQYF

clone_size: .
v_call: TRBV5-1
d_call: .
j_call: TRBJ2-7
cdr3_nt: TGCGCCAGCAGCTGGGAGGCCGCGGCCGAGCAGTACTTC
cdr3_aa: CASSWEAAAEQYF

clone_size: .
v_call: TRBV5-1
d_call: TRBD2
j_call: TRBJ2-7
cdr3_nt: TGCGCCAGCAGCCAGGGACTAGCAGACTACGAGCAGTACTTC
cdr3_aa: CASSQGLADYEQYF

clone_size: .
v_call: TRBV7-9
d_call: .
j_call: TRBJ2-3
cdr3_nt: TGTGCCAGCAGCTTAGGTTTGCGGAACACAGATACGCAGTATTTT
cdr3_aa: CASSLGLRNTDTQYF

clone_size: few
v_call: TRBV7-8
d_call: .
j_call: TRBJ2-3
cdr3_nt: TGTGCCAGCAGCCCGGGGCAAGGATCCACAGATACGCAGTATTTT
cdr3_aa: CASSPGQGSTDTQYF

clone_size: .
v_call: TRBV15
d_call: .
j_call: TRBJ2-1
cdr3_nt: TGTGCCACCAGCAGAGATCGCCCAAGCTCCTACAATGAGCAGTTCTTC
cdr3_aa: CATSRDRPSSYNEQFF

clone_size: .
v_call: TRBV29-1
d_call: .
j_call: TRBJ2-3
cdr3_nt: TGCAGCGTTGTTCTTGCAGATACGCAGTATTTT
cdr3_aa: CSVVLADTQYF

clone_size: .
v_call: TRBV27
d_call: .
j_call: TRBJ1-3
cdr3_nt: TGTGCCAGCAGTTTGGTTGCAGACTCAACTGGAAACACCATATATTTT
cdr3_aa: CASSLVADSTGNTIYF

clone_size: .
v_call: TRBV18
d_call: .
j_call: TRBJ1-4
cdr3_nt: TGTGCCAGCTCACCCCGAGGGGTTAATGAAAAACTGTTTTTT
cdr3_aa: CASSPRGVNEKLFF

clone_size: .
v_call: TRBV20-1
d_call: .
j_call: TRBJ2-5
cdr3_nt: TGCAGTGCTCCTGAAGAGACCCAGTACTTC
cdr3_aa: CSAPEETQYF

clone_size: .
v_call: TRBV30
d_call: .
j_call: TRBJ2-2
cdr3_nt: TGTGCCTGGAGTGTACTGGGGACCGGGGAGCTGTTTTTT
cdr3_aa: CAWSVLGTGELFF

clone_size: .
v_call: TRBV6-5
d_call: .
j_call: TRBJ1-1
cdr3_nt: TGTGCCAGCAGTAGTGTGGGGGCTGAAGCTTTCTTT
cdr3_aa: CASSSVGAEAFF

clone_size: .
v_call: TRBV5-1
d_call: .
j_call: TRBJ2-1
cdr3_nt: TGCGCCAGCAGCTTGGGACAGAGCTCCTACAATGAGCAGTTCTTC
cdr3_aa: CASSLGQSSYNEQFF

clone_size: .
v_call: TRBV4-1
d_call: TRBD2
j_call: TRBJ2-7
cdr3_nt: TGCGCCAGCAGCCAAACTAGCGGGAGTTCCTACGAGCAGTACTTC
cdr3_aa: CASSQTSGSSYEQYF

clone_size: .
v_call: TRBV6-5
d_call: TRBD2
j_call: TRBJ2-7
cdr3_nt: TGTGCCAGCAGTTCCGGGGGGGGGCTTACCTACGAGCAGTACTTC
cdr3_aa: CASSSGGGLTYEQYF

clone_size: .
v_call: TRBV29-1
d_call: .
j_call: TRBJ2-3
cdr3_nt: TGCAGCGTCCGGGCAAGGGGAACAGATACGCAGTATTTT
cdr3_aa: CSVRARGTDTQYF

clone_size: .
v_call: TRBV4-2
d_call: .
j_call: TRBJ2-1
cdr3_nt: TGTGCCAGCAGCCAAGCCCTAGACAACAATGAGCAGTTCTTC
cdr3_aa: CASSQALDNNEQFF

clone_size: few
v_call: TRBV18
d_call: TRBD1
j_call: TRBJ2-1
cdr3_nt: TGTGCCAGCTCACCACCAGGGACAGCTTACAATGAGCAGTTCTTC
cdr3_aa: CASSPPGTAYNEQFF

clone_size: few
v_call: TRBV5-1
d_call: .
j_call: TRBJ2-7
cdr3_nt: TGCGCCATCGCGTTAACAGGTCCCTACGAGCAGTACTTC
cdr3_aa: CAIALTGPYEQYF

clone_size: few
v_call: TRBV7-9
d_call: TRBD1
j_call: TRBJ2-1
cdr3_nt: TGTGCCAGCAGCCCCTGGGACAGGGCCACGACTGAGTTCTTC
cdr3_aa: CASSPWDRATTEFF

clone_size: few
v_call: TRBV29-1
d_call: .
j_call: TRBJ1-2
cdr3_nt: TGCAGCGTGGTACAGGATGGCTACACCTTC
cdr3_aa: CSVVQDGYTF

clone_size: .
v_call: TRBV5-8
d_call: .
j_call: TRBJ2-5
cdr3_nt: TGTGCCAGCACCGACTGGAGGGACCGTGGAGAGACCCAGTACTTC
cdr3_aa: CASTDWRDRGETQYF

clone_size: .
v_call: TRBV11-2
d_call: .
j_call: TRBJ2-5
cdr3_nt: TGTGCCAGCAGCTTGCCGATAGAGACCCAGTACTTC
cdr3_aa: CASSLPIETQYF

clone_size: few
v_call: TRBV19
d_call: .
j_call: TRBJ2-5
cdr3_nt: TGTGCCAGTAGTATTGGGGGAGAGACCCAGTACTTC
cdr3_aa: CASSIGGETQYF

clone_size: .
v_call: TRBV6-5
d_call: TRBD2
j_call: TRBJ2-5
cdr3_nt: TGTGCGGTAGCGGGCCCAGAGACCCAGTACTTC
cdr3_aa: CAVAGPETQYF

clone_size: .
v_call: TRBV7-2
d_call: .
j_call: TRBJ2-7
cdr3_nt: TGTGCCAGCAGCTCCCAGGGTTACGAGCAGTACTTC
cdr3_aa: CASSSQGYEQYF

clone_size: .
v_call: TRBV28
d_call: .
j_call: TRBJ1-1
cdr3_nt: TGTGCCAGCAGCCGAGCCGGGAGGAACACTGAAGCTTTCTTT
cdr3_aa: CASSRAGRNTEAFF

clone_size: few
v_call: TRBV11-1
d_call: .
j_call: TRBJ2-2
cdr3_nt: TGTGCCAGCAAAGGGGACGTGTCTGGGGAGCTGTTTTTT
cdr3_aa: CASKGDVSGELFF

clone_size: few
v_call: TRBV29-1
d_call: .
j_call: TRBJ1-1
cdr3_nt: TGCAGCGTTGAAGATCGACGGGTTTCAGCTTTCTTT
cdr3_aa: CSVEDRRVSAFF

clone_size: few
v_call: TRBV7-9
d_call: .
j_call: TRBJ1-5
cdr3_nt: TGTGCCAGCAGCACCCAGACAGAGAGCAATCAGCCCCAGCATTTT
cdr3_aa: CASSTQTESNQPQHF

clone_size: few
v_call: TRBV29-1
d_call: .
j_call: TRBJ1-2
cdr3_nt: TGCAGCGTTAATGTCGAGTACTATGGCTACACCTTC
cdr3_aa: CSVNVEYYGYTF

clone_size: .
v_call: TRBV4-1
d_call: .
j_call: TRBJ2-5
cdr3_nt: TGCGCCAGCAGCCAAGGTGAAAACCAAGAGACCCAGTACTTC
cdr3_aa: CASSQGENQETQYF

clone_size: .
v_call: TRBV7-9
d_call: TRBD1
j_call: TRBJ2-3
cdr3_nt: TGTGCCAGCAGTGCCGCAGGGGGACGTGGCACAGATACGCAGTATTTT
cdr3_aa: CASSAAGGRGTDTQYF